A selection of T cell receptor beta chains follows, all from one sample in a study of beta chain features in type 1 diabetes. Sequencing used immunoSEQ multiplex PCR; TCRdb keeps in-frame clones, though not all of them. The repertoire holds about 170,000 clones, with about 7.9% as singletons. The sequencing input was central memory CD4+ T cells from blood. The receptors were sampled from a man aged 18 to 29 with type 1 diabetes. CDR3s include the opening cysteine and the closing phenylalanine or tryptophan. Fields, in order: CDR3 length, J gene, V gene, CDR3 protein.

>15|TRBJ2-1|TRBV5-6
CASSDGQDKYNEQFF
>17|TRBJ1-3|TRBV15
CATSRLREGSSGNTIYF
>16|TRBJ2-1|TRBV7-7
CASSLSGDSSYNEQFF
>14|TRBJ2-5|TRBV5-6
CASILTSGQETQYF
>14|TRBJ2-1|TRBV5-1
CASSQRTGSGEQFF
>13|TRBJ2-2|TRBV19
CASSLLNTGELFF
>15|TRBJ1-2|TRBV28
CASIDRGRINYGYTF
>14|TRBJ2-7|TRBV7-2
CASSTRQGSYEQYF
>12|TRBJ2-7|TRBV29-1
CSVVDGGYEQYF
>14|TRBJ1-1|TRBV5-1
CASSPRLQNTEAFF
>15|TRBJ2-5|TRBV13
CASSLLAGVQETQYF
>13|TRBJ2-5|TRBV2
CAVGAGGQETQYF
>13|TRBJ2-3|TRBV18
CASSPPQGDTQYF
>13|TRBJ2-7|TRBV5-1
CASREGDSYEQYF
>14|TRBJ1-1|TRBV2
CASSGTQGNTEAFF
>14|TRBJ2-7|TRBV27
CASSINRDSYEQYF
>12|TRBJ2-3|TRBV18
CASSHFTDTQYF